Below are 7 T cell receptor beta chains sequenced from a single sample in a study of T cell responses to AZD1222 COVID-19 vaccine. Assay used: immunoSEQ multiplex PCR; TCRdb lists only in-frame clones, some missing. The sample has 130,000 or so clones; over 75% are singletons. Sample: peripheral blood, taken on day 0 of AZD1222 vaccination. Receptor source: an adult in good health.

This chain uses TRBV6-5 with TRBJ2-4, with D uncertain. V was clipped by 2 bases and J by 0 bases, with 8 bases between them. Germline V gives CDR1 MNHEY, CDR2 SVGAGI. The CDR3 totals 15 residues. The CDR3 bases are TGTGCCAGCAGTTACGGGGTACAAGCCAAAAACATTCAGTACTTC. Protein sequence: CASSYGVQAKNIQYF.

The chain is built from TRBV7-2 and TRBJ2-7; D perhaps matches TRBD1 (6 bases). V lost 2 bases to trimming and J lost 4 bases, with 12 bases between them. CDR3 length equals 14 residues. Germline assignment: CDR1 SGHTA and CDR2 FQGNSA. The CDR3 nucleotides are TGTGCCAGCAGCTTAAACAGGGTGGGGTACGAGCAGTACTTC. This encodes CASSLNRVGYEQYF.

The chain recombines TRBV7-2 with TRBJ2-7; D may be TRBD2 (6 bases). This CDR3 spans 13 amino acids. Deletions cut 1 base from V and 6 bases from J, with 10 bases between. CDR1 SGHTA and CDR2 FQGNSA come from the germline V gene. The chain's CDR3 is CASSLVSSGEQYF. CDR3 DNA sequence: TGTGCCAGCAGCTTAGTGAGTAGCGGCGAGCAGTACTTC.

The chain recombines TRBV2 with TRBJ2-3; 12 nucleotides line up with TRBD2. The CDR3 extends over 14 amino acids. Germline loops: CDR1 SNHLY, CDR2 FYNNEI. V dropped 4 bases and J dropped 6; count of bases not matched to a gene: 2. This CDR3 reads CASSGTSGTDTQYF. The CDR3 nucleotides read TGTGCCAGCAGTGGGACTAGCGGGACGGATACGCAGTATTTT.

The CDR3 DNA reads as TGTGCCAGCAGCTTATGGTCCAGGGGGCATCACGAGCAGTACTTC. Translation gives CASSLWSRGHHEQYF. V gene TRBV7-2 combines with J gene TRBJ2-7, with 8 nucleotides matching TRBD1. In germline, CDR1 is SGHTA, CDR2 FQGNSA. The CDR3 has 15 amino acids. Unmatched junction bases numbered 8, after V lost 2 bases and J lost 5 bases.

The V and J genes are TRBV5-1 and TRBJ2-7; 7 positions match TRBD1. After removal of 4 bases from V and 1 base from J, the junction contained 5 bases not matched to a gene. Germline V gives CDR1 SGHRS, CDR2 YFSETQ. The CDR3 consists of 14 residues. This chain's CDR3 is CASSTGQESYEQYF. The CDR3 coding sequence is TGCGCCAGCAGCACCGGACAGGAATCCTACGAGCAGTACTTC.

The chain combines TRBV19 with TRBJ1-6; D unresolved. The CDR3 is 13 residues long. The V gene's germline CDR1 is LNHDA and CDR2 SQIVND (reference sequence). Trimming took off 5 bases at V and 8 bases at J, with 10 bases between the two ends. The CDR3 region has the DNA TGTGCCAGTAGTCCCCGGAGATATTCACCCCTCCACTTT. Its protein product is CASSPRRYSPLHF.